The 7 T cell receptor beta chains listed next were all sequenced from one sample in a study of Ad26.COV2.S vaccination and SARS-CoV-2 variants. Profiling relied on immunoSEQ multiplex PCR, and the TCRdb table lists in-frame clones only, not all of them. The sample has around 450,000 clones, 89% seen once. The treatment denotes: about 20 received Ad26.COV2.S at low or high dose, single or two shots; about 5 received placebo; per-sample allocation not given. After the first vaccine or placebo injection, samples were drawn on day 63. Sequenced here: peripheral blood, sampled in a trial of Ad26.COV2.S vaccine versus placebo. All receptors derive from a person between 18 and 60 years old who received the Ad26.COV2.S COVID-19 vaccine or a placebo.

This clone is a singleton in its sample. The J gene is TRBJ1-4, the V gene TRBV4-3; D perhaps matches TRBD1 (5 bases). V lost 4 bases, J lost 0 bases, and 9 bases lay in between. The CDR3 consists of 15 residues. CDR1 and CDR2 (germline): LGHNA, YSLEER. The CDR3 region is CASSPTGATNEKLFF. The CDR3 DNA reads as TGCGCCAGCAGCCCAACAGGTGCAACTAATGAAAAACTGTTTTTT.

The V gene is TRBV28, the J gene TRBJ1-5; 8 bases fit TRBD1. The V gene end was trimmed by 9 bases and the J gene end by 7 bases; junction bases not matched to a gene: 11. This CDR3 region has 14 residues. From germline, CDR1 is MDHEN and CDR2 SYDVKM. The CDR3 region has the DNA TGTGCCAGTAACCCGCAGGGGGCGAGGCAGCCCCAGCATTTT. Translation gives CASNPQGARQPQHF.

The V call is TRBV6-2 or TRBV6-3, the J call TRBJ1-2; D is unresolved. V lost 3 bases, J lost 4 bases, and 12 bases lay in between. The CDR3 totals 14 residues. Germline values: CDR1 MNHEY, CDR2 SVGEGT. CDR3 sequence reads: CASSYAGRAYGYTF. CDR3 nucleotides: TGTGCCAGCAGTTATGCGGGGAGAGCCTATGGCTACACCTTC.

This clone was observed once. J is TRBJ2-5 and V is TRBV10-3, with TRBD1 matching 8 bases. The V and J ends lost 8 bases and 5 bases, in that order; junction bases with no gene match: 10. The CDR3 loop spans 14 amino acids. Germline-derived CDR1 and CDR2 are ENHRY and SYGVKD. CDR3 region: CAIGPDRVPETQYF. CDR3 coding DNA: TGTGCCATCGGACCGGACAGGGTCCCGGAGACCCAGTACTTC.

The rearrangement uses TRBV28 and TRBJ2-3, with TRBD1 as a possible D gene (6 bases). The germline V and J ends were trimmed by 5 bases and 3 bases, with 12 bases remaining between them. The germline V gene encodes CDR1 MDHEN and CDR2 SYDVKM. The CDR3 is 14 residues long. CDR3 in DNA: TGTGCCAGCAGTCCAGTGGGGGCGACAGATACGCAGTATTTT. This codes for CASSPVGATDTQYF. Full variable domain (outside the CDR3, taken from reference TRBV28 and TRBJ2-3): DVKVTQSSRYLVKRTGEKVFLECVQDMDHENMFWYRQDPGLGLRLIYFSYDVKMKEKGDIPEGYSVSREKKERFSLILESASTNQTSMYLCASSPVGATDTQYFGPGTRLTVL.

The chain combines TRBV5-6 with TRBJ2-7; a weak D match, TRBD2 (5 bases). The ends were cut back, 4 bases at V and 9 bases at J, with 14 bases in the middle. The CDR3 loop spans 12 amino acids. CDR1 SGHDT and CDR2 YYEEEE come from the germline V gene. CDR3 amino acids: CASSPGPTTQYF. Here the CDR3 DNA reads TGTGCCAGCAGCCCAGGACCGACTACGCAGTACTTC. Using reference TRBV5-6 and TRBJ2-7 for the parts outside the CDR3, the full variable domain is DAGVTQSPTHLIKTRGQQVTLRCSPKSGHDTVSWYQQALGQGPQFIFQYYEEEERQRGNFPDRFSGHQFPNYSSELNVNALLLGDSALYLCASSPGPTTQYFGPGTRLTVT.

The rearrangement uses TRBV5-1 and TRBJ2-2; D gene uncertain. CDR3 length equals 14 residues. In germline, CDR1 is SGHRS, CDR2 YFSETQ. V was shortened by 0 bases and J by 3 bases, with 6 bases between the two germline ends. The CDR3 loop reads CASSLAFDTGELFF. The DNA for the CDR3 is TGCGCCAGCAGCTTGGCCTTTGACACCGGGGAGCTGTTTTTT.